This T cell receptor (beta chain) stems from a study of shared T cell receptors in the human thymus. This CDR3 has 17 residues. Germline values: CDR1 SGHRS, CDR2 YFSETQ. The V gene lost 0 bases and the J gene lost 1 base, with 16 bases spanning the gap. The assay was immunoSEQ multiplex PCR, and TCRdb's table has in-frame clones only and misses some. The data contain about 710,000 clones, 87% of them singletons. The same data also went into a second study, on human thymus T cells.

The sample taken for sequencing was thymocytes. This chain uses TRBV5-1 with TRBJ1-1; D gene unclear. This TCR derives from a boy in the first two years of life with a congenital heart defect. CDR3 coding DNA: TGCGCCAGCAGCTTGGGCTACGTCCGGCTAGGGAACACTGAAGCTTTCTTT. Protein sequence: CASSLGYVRLGNTEAFF.